The rows below give T cell receptor beta chains drawn from one sample of a study of T-cell reconstitution after alpha-beta-depleted transplantation in children. One entry per CDR3 protein, called by TCRdb with MiXCR from the PCR reads. Among 83,000 or so distinct CDR3 sequences listed, 7% to 10% were seen once. The sample here was PBMCs from the stem cell graft donor, taken from the stem cell graft. Receptor source: a human donor who donated a stem cell graft to a child with congenital amegakaryocytic thrombocytopenia. CDR3s include the opening cysteine and the closing phenylalanine or tryptophan. A D gene is named only where the DNA matches it firmly. Where a row states a size, it is once, few, many or the class of an expanded clone; other rows omit it.

TRBV19	TRBJ2-1	TRBD1	.	TGTGCCAGTAGTAAGACAGGGGCGAACGTAGACAATGAGCAGTTCTTC	CASSKTGANVDNEQFF
TRBV27	TRBJ1-2	.	many	TGTGCCAGTACCACTGCCGGTGGGCAGCTCTATGGCTACACCTTC	CASTTAGGQLYGYTF
TRBV29-1	TRBJ2-2	TRBD1	many	TGCAGCGTTGAGGGGACAGGGGCGGTCGACGACACCGGGGAGCTGTTTTTT	CSVEGTGAVDDTGELFF
TRBV5-6	TRBJ2-3	TRBD2	many	TGTGCCAGCAGCCGGTTGGGCGGGAGAGCGGCAGATACGCAGTATTTT	CASSRLGGRAADTQYF
TRBV7-8	TRBJ2-7	TRBD2	many	TGTGCCAGCAGCGATACTAGCGGACCCTCCTACGAGCAGTACTTC	CASSDTSGPSYEQYF
TRBV7-9	TRBJ2-7	.	many	TGTGCCAGCAGCTTAGGGGGTCTGCAGTACGAGCAGTACTTC	CASSLGGLQYEQYF
TRBV5-5	TRBJ2-1	TRBD2	.	TGTGCCAGCGGCCCCGGACTAGCGGGGAGGGAGCAGTTCTTC	CASGPGLAGREQFF
TRBV20-1	TRBJ1-3	.	many	TGCAGTGCTTCCCGACGTTACGGAAACACCATATATTTT	CSASRRYGNTIYF
TRBV28	TRBJ1-3	.	many	TGTGCCAGCAGAACATCGGGGGGTGCAGGAAACACCATATATTTT	CASRTSGGAGNTIYF
TRBV5-1	TRBJ2-5	TRBD1	few	TGCGCCAGCAGCTTGGGGACAGGGGTTGAGACCCAGTACTTC	CASSLGTGVETQYF
TRBV14	TRBJ2-1	.	many	TGTGCCAGCAGCCAGTACCAAACAAATGAGCAGTTCTTC	CASSQYQTNEQFF
TRBV7-8	TRBJ2-1	TRBD2	many	TGTGCCAGCAGCTCTGGGACTAGCGGGGGGGCCAGCAATGAGCAGTTCTTC	CASSSGTSGGASNEQFF
TRBV20-1	TRBJ1-1	.	many	TGCAGTGCTGTCCCGGGGTTCACTGAAGCTTTCTTT	CSAVPGFTEAFF
TRBV5-1	TRBJ2-3	TRBD2	many	TGCGCCAGCAGCTCGGGGACTATTACAGATACGCAGTATTTT	CASSSGTITDTQYF
TRBV20-1	TRBJ2-1	.	many	TGCAGTGCTAGTAGGAGGGAATTGAATGAGCAGTTCTTC	CSASRRELNEQFF
TRBV7-2	TRBJ2-1	.	many	TGTGCCAGCAGCTCCCTGAGCCAGCAGTTCTTC	CASSSLSQQFF
TRBV20-1	TRBJ2-5	.	.	TGCAGTGCTCCGAGGGGACAAGAGACCCAGTACTTC	CSAPRGQETQYF